A selection of T cell receptor beta chains follows, all from one sample in a study of vaccination and CD4 T cells after COVID-19. TCRdb re-derived calls from the PCR reads in MiXCR, one entry per CDR3 protein. The sample yields approximately 11,000 distinct CDR3 sequences, roughly two thirds seen once. Antigens of these TCRs are unknown. Sequences were obtained from CD4+ T cells from blood, cultured in vitro. These receptors were obtained from a human donor who had recovered from COVID-19. Both conserved end residues are part of each CDR3. The D gene is left open where the match is weak. Rows may omit the clone size; those that give it use once, few, many or a size class.

>NA|NA|TRBV20-1
CSADLGDGYEQYF
>NA|NA|TRBV6-2/TRBV6-3
CASSRTHGRNQPQHF
>NA|TRBD2|TRBV27
CASSLRTSGKYEQFF
>NA|NA|TRBV29-1
CSVELLGIGGYTF
>NA|TRBD1|TRBV20-1
CSASPTGPYEQYF
>NA|NA|TRBV7-8
CASSLNSPLHF
>NA|NA|TRBV29-1
CSAQDGGSGNQPQHF
>few|TRBD1|TRBV6-4
CASSKSGQGANNSPLHF
>NA|NA|TRBV5-4
CASSLGGSGEAFF
>NA|TRBD1|TRBV24-1
CATSDSRTGERYNEQFF
>NA|TRBD1|TRBV6-5
CASSFNTGTGGRNEQFF
>NA|TRBD2|TRBV7-6
CASSPWSSGTQETQYF
>NA|TRBD1|TRBV20-1
CSARRTGGYEQYF
>NA|TRBD1|TRBV7-6
CASSLAQGTGNTIYF
>NA|TRBD2|TRBV6-1
CASGMRLAGGRDIQYF
>NA|TRBD1|TRBV18
CASSLRTGEGTQYF
>NA|NA|TRBV20-1
CSARLGVQETQYF
>NA|NA|TRBV20-1
CSASVGTSGNTIYF
>NA|NA|TRBV5-8
CASSLEGYGYTF
>NA|NA|TRBV6-1
CASTSTGGGGKNEQFF
>NA|NA|TRBV7-9
CASSPTSYLGNQPQHF
>few|TRBD1|TRBV27
CASREWTGEGYTF
>NA|TRBD1|TRBV2
CASRPGTGGARGYTF
>NA|NA|TRBV5-1
CASSLASQPNTEAFF
>NA|TRBD1|TRBV19
CASRTGGSGANVLTF
>once|TRBD1|TRBV7-2
CASSSQGLGNTEAFF
>NA|NA|TRBV11-3
CASSLEGRGGVYGYTF
>few|NA|TRBV19
CASSIDRGRRDNQPQHF
>NA|TRBD1|TRBV7-2
CASSSGWDRDNSPLHF
>NA|NA|TRBV2
CASSQGTGYGYTF
>few|NA|TRBV15
CATSRVLRGGTEAFF
>NA|NA|TRBV7-9
CASSLVTSEQYF
>NA|NA|TRBV20-1
CSAKGVQETQYF
>few|TRBD1|TRBV20-1
CSARAGQVENQPQHF
>NA|TRBD1|TRBV20-1
CSARGTEEQFF
>NA|TRBD2|TRBV7-6
CASSQLAGPQETQYF
>NA|TRBD1|TRBV20-1
CSARDQTGGMRGYTF
>NA|NA|TRBV7-2
CASSHASYTEAFF
>NA|TRBD1|TRBV11-2
CASSQGGRTEAFF
>NA|NA|TRBV20-1
CSASPNYEQYF
>NA|NA|TRBV19
CASRTNYGGNTEAFF
>NA|NA|TRBV5-1
CASSTLGGGIYNEQFF
>NA|NA|TRBV4-2
CASSQSSGNTGELFF